The T cell receptor (beta chain) under discussion was sequenced for a study of a mutant IDH1 vaccine in newly diagnosed glioma. Study summary: Eight vaccine injections were given to patients in weeks 1, 3, 5, 7, 11, 15, 19 and 23. Study conclusions and caveats: Pseudoprogression apparently lacked any relation to changes in top peripheral T cell clonotypes.

The time point denotes: week 11, during vaccination. What each vaccine dose contained was 300 ug of mutant IDH1 20-mer peptide, accompanied by topical imiquimod. Donors had new WHO grade 3 or 4 IDH1-mutant, ATRX-lost astrocytomas. Clones were sequenced by immunoSEQ multiplex PCR, and TCRdb holds only the in-frame ones, with some missing. The sample consists of some 120,000 clones, around 80% of them appearing once. Germline V gene lookup returns CDR1 SEHNR and CDR2 FQNEAQ (reference sequence). The V and J ends lost 3 bases and 0 bases respectively, with 11 bases between them. The CDR3 has 15 amino acids. This clone has a single count. Antigen: not known.

The sequencing here drew on PBMCs, taken from a glioma patient whose treatment included an IDH1 peptide vaccine. This clonotype was obtained from a man aged 40-50 years with glioma. The rearrangement uses TRBV7-9 and TRBJ1-1; D is ambiguous. The DNA for the CDR3 is TGTGCCAGCAGCTTCTTCGTAACAGTGAACACTGAAGCTTTCTTT. Protein: CASSFFVTVNTEAFF.